These T cell receptor beta chains were read from a single sample in a study of cytomegalovirus exposure and HLA in healthy donors. The repertoire was sequenced with immunoSEQ multiplex PCR; TCRdb's copy has only in-frame clones and lacks some. The table lists roughly 200,000 clones, over 70% of them singletons. Sequencing input: PBMCs. The receptors were sampled from a woman aged 60 to 75 in good health and CMV-seropositive. The CDR3 runs from the conserved cysteine through the conserved F or W.

j_call: TRBJ1-2
v_call: TRBV28
cdr3_aa: CASSFRRIGTGQYGYTF

j_call: TRBJ2-5
v_call: TRBV6-5
cdr3_aa: CASSFIAGIQETQYF

j_call: TRBJ2-1
v_call: TRBV5-1
cdr3_aa: CASSASLAGVGNEQFF

j_call: TRBJ1-5
v_call: TRBV28
cdr3_aa: CASSLPGENQPQHF

j_call: TRBJ2-3
v_call: TRBV7-2
cdr3_aa: CASSLNSLITDTQYF

j_call: TRBJ1-6
v_call: TRBV2
cdr3_aa: CASSHRGPNSPLHF

j_call: TRBJ2-1
v_call: TRBV19
cdr3_aa: CASRSWGGGSNEQFF

j_call: TRBJ2-1
v_call: TRBV6-5
cdr3_aa: CASSLTGGSRNEQFF

j_call: TRBJ1-4
v_call: TRBV6-5
cdr3_aa: CAVRDNRDNEKLFF

j_call: TRBJ2-7
v_call: TRBV30
cdr3_aa: CAWCPFTSGGTYEQYF

j_call: TRBJ1-4
v_call: TRBV6-6
cdr3_aa: CASSFRQGINEKLFF

j_call: TRBJ2-1
v_call: TRBV7-2
cdr3_aa: CASNPSGGYNEQFF

j_call: TRBJ1-1
v_call: TRBV7-8
cdr3_aa: CASSLDRNTEAFF

j_call: TRBJ2-1
v_call: TRBV9
cdr3_aa: CASSVGGGLSYNEQFF

j_call: TRBJ2-1
v_call: TRBV6-4
cdr3_aa: CASSDQGLAGHNEQFF

j_call: TRBJ1-5
v_call: TRBV6-1
cdr3_aa: CASRRGGGGGQPQHF

j_call: TRBJ1-2
v_call: TRBV27
cdr3_aa: CASSPGQERGYTF

j_call: TRBJ1-2
v_call: TRBV5-8
cdr3_aa: CASSARTAARGYGYTF

j_call: TRBJ1-5
v_call: TRBV21-1
cdr3_aa: CASSTSQGKSNQPQHF